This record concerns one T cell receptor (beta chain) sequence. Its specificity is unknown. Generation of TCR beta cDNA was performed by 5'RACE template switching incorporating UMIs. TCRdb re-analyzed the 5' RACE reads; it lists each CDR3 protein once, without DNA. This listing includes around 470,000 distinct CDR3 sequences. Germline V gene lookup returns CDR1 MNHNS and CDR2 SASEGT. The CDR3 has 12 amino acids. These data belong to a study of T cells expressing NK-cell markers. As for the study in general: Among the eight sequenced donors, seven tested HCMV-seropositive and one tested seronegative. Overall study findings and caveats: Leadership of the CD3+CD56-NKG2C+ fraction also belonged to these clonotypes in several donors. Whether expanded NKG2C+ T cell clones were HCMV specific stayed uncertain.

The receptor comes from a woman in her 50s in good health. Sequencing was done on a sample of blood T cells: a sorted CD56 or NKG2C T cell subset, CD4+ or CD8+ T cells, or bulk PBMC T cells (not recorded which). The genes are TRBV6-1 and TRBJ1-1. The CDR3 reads CASSATDTEAFF.